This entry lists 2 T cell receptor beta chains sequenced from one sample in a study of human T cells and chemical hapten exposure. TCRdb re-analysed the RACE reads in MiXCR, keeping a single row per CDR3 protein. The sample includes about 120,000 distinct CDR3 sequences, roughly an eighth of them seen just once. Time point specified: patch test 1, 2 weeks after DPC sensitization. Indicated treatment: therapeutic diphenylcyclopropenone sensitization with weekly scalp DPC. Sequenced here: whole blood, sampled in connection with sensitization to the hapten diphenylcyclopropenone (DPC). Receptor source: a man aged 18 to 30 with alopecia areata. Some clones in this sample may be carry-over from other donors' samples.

CDR3 DNA sequence: TGTGCCACCAGCCTTCGGAGAAATGAAAAACTGTTTTTT. Translation: CATSLRRNEKLFF. This chain links TRBV15 with TRBJ1-4; unclear D gene. The germline V and J ends were trimmed by 5 bases and 5 bases, with 9 bases remaining between them. Germline V gene lookup returns CDR1 LNHNV and CDR2 YYDKDF (reference sequence). This CDR3 comprises 13 residues.

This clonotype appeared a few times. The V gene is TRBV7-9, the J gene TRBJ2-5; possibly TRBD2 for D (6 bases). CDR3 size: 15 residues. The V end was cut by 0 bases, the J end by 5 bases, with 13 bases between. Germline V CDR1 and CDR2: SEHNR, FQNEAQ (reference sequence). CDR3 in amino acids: CASSLAEGSGETQYF. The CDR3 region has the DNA TGTGCCAGCAGCTTAGCGGAGGGGTCGGGGGAGACCCAGTACTTC.